This is a list of T cell receptor beta chains from one sample in a study of blood T cell repertoires in COVID-19. Some clones are missing from TCRdb's copy, which holds only in-frame ones; the method was immunoSEQ multiplex PCR. Altogether about 230,000 clones are present, 80% to 90% being singletons, with the ten largest covering around 15%. Sequenced material: PBMCs or T cells enriched from blood (not recorded which). The receptors stem from a man aged 18 to 30 who had recovered from COVID-19. Both conserved end residues are part of each CDR3.

v_call	j_call	cdr3_aa
TRBV10-1	TRBJ2-5	CASSEQGRETQYF
TRBV19	TRBJ1-6	CASSIGQGANSPLHF
TRBV9	TRBJ1-1	CASSAPQGEETEAFF
TRBV18	TRBJ1-1	CASSPFDTEAFF
TRBV4-1	TRBJ2-7	CASSQGLANLYEQYF
TRBV7-8	TRBJ2-7	CASSPTVSSTSGSSGFYEQYF
TRBV5-6	TRBJ2-2	CASSLAGLALGGELFF
TRBV6-5	TRBJ2-7	CASSYTAGFAEQYF
TRBV6-5	TRBJ1-3	CASRAGGGNTIYF
TRBV28	TRBJ1-2	CASSSTGDTKGYTF
TRBV10-1	TRBJ1-2	CASSGGQNYGYTF
TRBV19	TRBJ2-7	CASSGPRTQGHEQYF
TRBV13	TRBJ1-1	CASSAEKNTEAFF
TRBV6-5	TRBJ2-2	CASSYGLADTGELFF
TRBV2	TRBJ1-2	CAGGEGGYTF
TRBV4-1	TRBJ1-1	CASSPPVDRPYLNTEAFF
TRBV6-6	TRBJ2-2	CASSRFSRIAGGPGTGELFF
TRBV19	TRBJ1-2	CASSTGQGGYGYTF
TRBV12-3/TRBV12-4	TRBJ1-1	CASSSRRGLAFF
TRBV28	TRBJ2-5	CASSRTIGAFQETQYF
TRBV10-3	TRBJ2-3	CAITGERGADTQYF
TRBV7-8	TRBJ2-5	CASSLDRGRETQYF
TRBV3-1/TRBV3-2	TRBJ2-1	CASSQRTLAGGPGEQFF
TRBV5-1	TRBJ2-3	CASSMMRDTQYF
TRBV10-3	TRBJ1-6	CAIRPGQGDSPLHF
TRBV30	TRBJ2-7	CAWSVGLANTYEQYF
TRBV5-5	TRBJ2-2	CASSAPGMRTGELFF
TRBV7-9	TRBJ1-1	CASSLGSSGEAFF
TRBV19	TRBJ2-2	CATRGPSGRAEIRTGELFF
TRBV3-1/TRBV3-2	TRBJ1-5	CASSPGTGPSNQPQHF
TRBV11-3	TRBJ2-1	CASGGNSYNEQFF
TRBV27	TRBJ1-4	CASSSRQGNEKLFF
TRBV11-2	TRBJ1-4	CASSLQGRYEKLFF
TRBV5-1	TRBJ2-1	CASSLDTSGTRMYNEQFF
TRBV11-2	TRBJ1-2	CASSFRVGGYTF
TRBV7-9	TRBJ1-1	CASSVQGAAVGTEAFF
TRBV4-1	TRBJ2-3	CASSQESVPSTDTQYF
TRBV3-1/TRBV3-2	TRBJ2-5	CASSQGTGYPRETQYF
TRBV19	TRBJ1-2	CASSIAPGTGGQGYTF
TRBV5-1	TRBJ1-6	CASSLGERNSPLHF
TRBV10-3	TRBJ1-2	CAIREGASNYGYTF
TRBV25-1	TRBJ1-5	CASSVGGSNQPQHF
TRBV3-1/TRBV3-2	TRBJ2-7	CASSQDRLSVYEQYF
TRBV27	TRBJ1-1	CASSLYLNTEAFF
TRBV7-9	TRBJ2-5	CASSLGDYIQETQYF
TRBV6-1	TRBJ2-1	CASSEPSGGYNEQFF
TRBV4-1	TRBJ2-1	CASSLRTSLAEQFF
TRBV7-9	TRBJ2-2	CASSGKGANTGELFF
TRBV30	TRBJ1-2	CAWRSRDRDGYTF
TRBV7-8	TRBJ1-6	CASSTGVPEASPLHF
TRBV7-6	TRBJ2-5	CASSLAGAGGGVETQYF
TRBV12-3/TRBV12-4	TRBJ1-1	CASSPLLEAFF
TRBV7-6	TRBJ2-1	CASSSPGLAGGSSYNEQFF
TRBV28	TRBJ2-7	CASRQSGPSSYEQYF
TRBV5-1	TRBJ2-7	CASSLVTGGVYEQYF
TRBV2	TRBJ2-2	CASRRGGTGELFF
TRBV3-1/TRBV3-2	TRBJ1-6	CASSQAGTSNSPLHF